This section outlines one TCR beta chain sequence together with its context. Methods used by the authors: Reference gene primers were amplified, and this amplification served to estimate nucleated cell counts. The data were produced by immunoSEQ multiplex PCR, yet TCRdb's version contains in-frame clones alone and is incomplete. V, J and clone size are taken as reported in that table, and D and trimming were inferred from the DNA itself. The data show around 300,000 clones, 70% to 90% seen once. This specimen belongs to a study of blood T cell repertoires in COVID-19. At the level of the study: Some COVID-19 samples were acute and others convalescent; all came from the United States, Italy and Spain. T cells, B-cell-depleted T cells, or PBMCs provided the cDNA or gDNA that served as material.

V shed 0 bases and J 1 base; nucleotides not matched to a gene: 14. The CDR3 has 19 residues. Germline-derived CDR1 and CDR2 are ENHRY and SYGVKD. This sequence originates from a human donor in a cohort sampled during active COVID-19. This rearrangement joins TRBV10-3 to TRBJ1-1; 7 bases fit TRBD1. Sequencing was done on a sample of peripheral blood. DNA for the CDR3: TGTGCCATCAGTGAGTCTTCTGAGGCGTCTTGGACAGGGAACACTGAAGCTTTCTTT. Translation: CAISESSEASWTGNTEAFF.